This entry describes one T cell receptor (beta chain). The target of this receptor is not known. CDR1 and CDR2 are drawn from the germline V gene: LGHNA, YSLEER. The CDR3 spans 14 residues, from the cysteine through the phenylalanine. A DNA sequence was not provided. From each donor, a roughly 2.3 ml peripheral blood sample was drawn into PAXgene tubes and stored at -80 degrees C. Without any T cell sorting, total RNA was extracted from whole blood using the PAXgene blood miRNA kit on an automated QIAcube. Peripheral blood from monozygotic twin pairs, either concordant or discordant for inflammatory bowel disease, underwent deep TCRalpha and TCRbeta repertoire profiling that used unique molecular barcoding. Smoking habits were recorded for all twin pairs, and each individual was classified as a current, former or never smoker. This sample is drawn from a study of monozygotic twins with inflammatory bowel disease (dated by TCRdb to the late 2010s). Turning to the overall study: In total, approximately 30 monozygotic twin pairs made up the full study: 19 Danish pairs, all IBD-discordant, plus nine German pairs, of which four were IBD-concordant and five were IBD-discordant. Disease-associated traits were sought mainly through comparisons between IBD patients and their genetically identical healthy co-twins within discordant pairs. Each individual had, on average, about 151 000 unique TCRalpha sequences and 181 000 unique TCRbeta sequences available for analysis. General study outcomes and caveats: No single strong signal or clonotype linked to IBD turned up in the results, so the idea that one exists was not supported. The analysis was unable to tell apart different T cell subtypes. Compared with healthy twins, IBD patients had fewer clonotypes in common with other individuals, a difference most pronounced in patients showing signs of disease activity. Differing immunosuppressive treatments among patients may have added background noise and inter-individual variability to the repertoires. Concordant and discordant twins showed no difference in repertoire similarity, possibly because of limited statistical power. A decrease in TCRbeta repertoire diversity, as measured by inverse Simpson index, was observed in IBD patients compared with their healthy co-twins.

Library preparation employed 5' RACE. The input for every TCR library was around 3,800 ng of total RNA. cDNA was synthesized with SMARTScribe reverse transcriptase in eight separate reactions per sample. Unique molecular identifiers containing a 6-nucleotide sample barcode were introduced through template switching during cDNA synthesis. TCRalpha and TCRbeta cDNA was amplified by two nested PCRs of approximately 17 and 9 cycles, with bead purification after each PCR. Before amplification, the cDNA was both treated with uracil DNA-glycosylase and purified with the QIAquick PCR purification kit. In the second PCR, Illumina TruSeq-compatible adapters and sample-specific barcodes were added. Library quality and concentration were checked on TapeStation and Qubit, and libraries were pooled at roughly 5.1 ng each. Sequencing of the pooled libraries was done on an Illumina HiSeq2500 single-index Rapid Run using custom sequencing primers and 2 x 100 bp reads. From the authors' description of their analysis: UMI-based consensus assembly with MiGEC version 1.2.6 was used to correct PCR and sequencing errors. V(D)J alignment, clonotype assembly and CDR3 extraction were performed with MiXCR version 2.1.1. Gene usage, clonotype sharing and MAIT/NKT TCR abundance were normalised by analysing the top 1000, 10 000 and 20 000 clonotypes per sample. After downsampling to 27 000 UMIs, diversity was calculated as the inverse Simpson index using the vegan R package. Paired Mann-Whitney U tests on discordant twin pairs were used, with Benjamini-Hochberg multiple-testing correction. TCRdb reprocessed the reads, and each CDR3 protein sequence is entered once, without DNA. TCRdb, not the original authors, processed these V and J calls. Per the sample table, the count is over 350,000 distinct CDR3 sequences. The ten biggest clones cover 2.6% of the sample.

The chain couples TRBV4-3 to TRBJ2-1; TCRdb designates TRBD1, a call that cannot be tested without DNA. The sample comprised blood. The TCR sequence derives from a human donor with ulcerative colitis or Crohn's disease, or a healthy co-twin of an affected twin (not recorded which). This receptor carries the CDR3 CASSQDRDYNEQFF.